The 4 T cell receptor beta chains listed next were all sequenced from one sample in a study of cytomegalovirus exposure and HLA in healthy donors. The PCR used 60 Vbeta and 13 Jbeta primers. Libraries were prepared by immunoSEQ multiplex PCR; TCRdb keeps only in-frame clonotypes and omits some of them. The sample data list 100,000 to 150,000 clones. Sequencing input: PBMCs. These receptors all come from a man aged 35-49 years in good health and CMV-seronegative.

CDR3 sequence reads: CASSLRTAVGTDTQYF. The DNA for the CDR3 is TGTGCCAGCAGCCTCCGGACTGCGGTGGGCACAGATACGCAGTATTTT. This rearrangement joins TRBV5-5 to TRBJ2-3; possibly TRBD2 for D (5 bases). The CDR3 length is 16 residues. Germline loops: CDR1 SGHKS, CDR2 YYEKEE (reference sequence). Trimming shortened V by 4 bases and J by 1 base, and 16 bases separated the two germline ends.

V gene TRBV7-9 combines with J gene TRBJ2-5; D might be TRBD2 (5 bases). The CDR3 totals 16 residues. Germline CDR1 reads SEHNR; CDR2 reads FQNEAQ (reference sequence). V lost 8 bases, J lost 4 bases, and 23 bases lay in between. CDR3 sequence: CASGGFLSRTGETQYF. The DNA of the CDR3 is TGTGCCAGCGGCGGGTTCTTGTCCAGAACCGGAGAGACCCAGTACTTC.

The chain is built from TRBV9 and TRBJ2-1; maybe TRBD2 (6 bases). Trimming removed 0 bases at V and 7 bases at J, with 8 bases between. The CDR3 has 13 amino acids. Looked up from germline, CDR1 is SGDLS and CDR2 is YYNGEE. The CDR3 loop reads CASSVVEGNEQFF. In nucleotides, the CDR3 is TGTGCCAGCAGCGTAGTGGAGGGTAATGAGCAGTTCTTC.

This chain connects TRBV19 to TRBJ1-5; 8 positions match TRBD1. The CDR3 extends over 15 amino acids. V gave up 4 bases and J gave up 3 bases; unmatched junction bases: 5. The germline gives CDR1 LNHDA, CDR2 SQIVND (reference sequence). CDR3 nucleotide sequence: TGTGCCAGTAGTACCAAGGACAGGGTCAATCAGCCCCAGCATTTT. This codes for CASSTKDRVNQPQHF.